The clone carrying this T cell receptor (beta chain) has just a few counts. The target antigen is unknown. Each patient went into thyroid surgery without having received any treatment. Authors' data handling: A distant-metastasis classifier for papillary thyroid cancer was built using CDR3 differences across clinicopathological groups. TCRdb re-called the PCR reads with MiXCR. The V and J calls reflect TCRdb's pipeline rather than the authors' work. Seen here are tens of thousands of clones, roughly a fifth observed once, and the top ten hold around a fifth. This record comes from a study of metastatic and nonmetastatic thyroid tumors. Study details: Comparison of repertoires was carried out across blood and tumor or nodule tissue from malignant and benign thyroid patients.

The germline V gene encodes CDR1 MNHEY and CDR2 SVGEGT. Trimming left V 6 bases short and J 7 bases short, with 15 bases between. The CDR3 is made up of 13 amino acids. Broader study findings: Reported TCR beta diversity, measured in blood and tumor, was significantly higher for malignant thyroid tumors than for benign nodules.

The receptor comes from a female donor with papillary thyroid cancer or a benign thyroid nodule (not recorded which). Some clones in this sample may be carry-over from other donors' samples. The V and J genes are TRBV6-2 or TRBV6-3 and TRBJ1-1, with a possible D match to TRBD1 (5 bases). The sequenced sample was blood. Here the CDR3 DNA reads TGTGCCAGCAGGGACCAGGGTTGGGGTGAAGCTTTCTTT. This encodes CASRDQGWGEAFF.